This T cell receptor (beta chain) was sequenced during a study of shared clonotypes between healthy human individuals (TCRdb year 2020). General notes on the study: The cohort comprised two women and three men aged 18 to 49 years. Per donor, three plates each were used for CD4 naive and CD4 memory, two for CD8 naive, and one for CD8 memory. Between about 0.8 and 9 billion PBMCs per donor were obtained by leukapheresis. To estimate repertoire size and how much clonotype sharing occurs between individuals, the study deeply sequenced the blood TCR repertoires of about five healthy adults. Libraries were prepared and TCR repertoires were sequenced by different laboratories using diverse techniques, in order to increase sequencing depth and limit assay-specific biases.

For the CD8 naive samples, CD45RO-negative cells were positively selected for CCR7, yielding a CD45RA+CCR7+ population from which TemRA cells were excluded. Healthy HIV-negative adults with no recently reported acute infections or vaccinations were included as donors. Only Caucasian adults living in Nashville, Tennessee, USA were represented among the donors. After blood collection by leukapheresis, PBMCs were isolated using Ficoll-Histopaque density gradient centrifugation and then cryopreserved in the vapor phase of liquid nitrogen. Analytical flow cytometry was used to check the purity and quantity of every magnetically sorted T cell population. From each sorted fraction, genomic DNA was isolated and quantified by UV absorbance on a Nanodrop 2000c. A distance of 15 bases separates the germline ends of V and J, which lose 4 bases and 2 bases respectively. The CDR3 starts with the cysteine, ends with the phenylalanine, and has 15 residues. Kept here is only the CDR3 DNA, which spans 45 bases and is read in frame from base 1. CDR1 and CDR2, per the germline V gene (reference sequence), are SGHNT and YYREEE.

Broad study findings and their caveats: Incomplete sequencing was indicated by rarefaction of sorted-subset datasets, despite the large sequencing depth. Pairwise subsampling indicated that sequencing depth was expected to affect the degree of clonotype sharing among donors. Larger estimated clonotype richness was generally found for naive subsets than for memory subsets. Compared with non-shared clonotypes, the clonotypes found in all four sorted-subset donors had higher generation probabilities. Only blood was sampled, and tissue TCR repertoires likely differ from those in blood. The genetic and exposure-history diversity represented was limited by the small number of donors. Sharing across several donors was observed for around 5% of naive CD4, over 3% of naive CD8, 2% to 2.5% of memory CD4, and about 0.4% of memory CD8 clonotypes.

Using the deep immunoSEQ assay, TCR CDR3 regions were amplified from genomic DNA by multiplex PCR. Genomic DNA extracted from each cell subset was distributed evenly over all wells of several immunoSEQ 96-well plates, and each plate served as one replicate. Each replicate PCR for sorted subsets received approximately 200 ng genomic DNA, equal to about 30,000 T cell genomes. The purified libraries were quantified using a Qubit 3.0 fluorometer, sized with a Bioanalyzer 2100, and then quantified again using the KAPA Library Quantification kit. Every immunoSEQ 96-well plate was sequenced on a separate single-read 150-cycle Illumina NextSeq 550 flow cell. As for how the authors treated the data: Because the immunoSEQ output included only junctional sequences and no quality scores, the filtering could not be the same as the filtering used for full-length reads. Sequences were annotated with PyIR, a Python wrapper for IgBLAST v1.9, using IMGT germline references to assign V/J genes and CDR3. Reads were removed for weak V/J assignments (E-value above 1e-6), missing CDR3, stop codons, out-of-frame junctions, or ambiguous translated residues. V3J clonotypes were defined as sequences sharing an identical inferred V gene, J gene, and CDR3 amino acid sequence. Percentage overlap between repertoires was computed as shared unique clonotypes divided by the size of the smaller repertoire. Repertoire richness was assessed with RTK rarefaction, the Chao1 estimator, and Recon v2.1 estimates of unobserved clonotypes. For all TCRbeta clonotypes obtained by the gDNA method from a few donors, generation probabilities were computed with OLGA. This immuneACCESS table, as held by TCRdb, lists in-frame sequences with V and J called but not all clones. Of the missing ones, under half trace to an unresolved V gene in checked studies; the others have no known cause. D and trimming come from the DNA, and the V and J calls and clone size come from that table. For this sample the table gives around 1.9 million clones, of which approximately 94% were detected only once. The ten largest clonotypes hold more than 1.5% of the sample.

To note about this clone: It lacks a known antigen. One base away there is no much larger clone; base qualities are not given.

This receptor was identified in a man aged 18 to 29 in good health. Some clones in this sample may be carry-over from other donors' samples. Sample: naive CD8+ T cells from PBMCs. According to the study, the label for this sample's cell subset or site signals: CD45RA+CCR7+. The chain links TRBV5-4 with TRBJ1-2; TRBD1 might be the D gene, on 6 matching bases. The CDR3: CASSLGVGGNYGYTF. The nucleotide sequence is given as TGTGCCAGCAGCCTCGGGGTCGGGGGCAACTATGGCTACACCTTC.